This passage covers 18 T cell receptor beta chains from one sample sequenced in a study of vaccination and CD4 T cells after COVID-19. Treatment here: approximately nine-day PBMC culture with coronavirus spike peptide pools or control peptides (ViraFEST assay). During the years 2011-2018, before the COVID-19 pandemic, the unexposed donor's CD4+ T cells were collected. Sequence data for DNA of cultured CD4+ T cells were generated by the Oncomine TCR Beta short-read assay. TCRdb recomputed calls from the PCR reads with MiXCR, one row per CDR3 protein. The table has approximately 10,000 distinct CDR3 sequences, approximately 35% seen once; the top ten hold more than 30%. Antigens for these TCRs are unknown. Sequencing was done on a sample of CD4+ T cells from blood, cultured in vitro. These receptor sequences come from a human donor in good health.

This clonotype was counted between two and nine times. This sequence joins TRBV18 and TRBJ1-5; 9 bases line up with TRBD1. CDR1 is KGHSH, CDR2 LQKENI, per germline. This CDR3 spans 17 amino acids. V lost 6 bases and J lost 0; bases outside the gene matches: 9. The chain's CDR3 is CASSLGQGPFSNQPQHF. The CDR3 DNA reads TGTGCCAGCTCTTTGGGACAGGGACCCTTTAGCAATCAGCCCCAGCATTTT.

There are a few counts of this clonotype. The chain couples TRBV20-1 to TRBJ1-5; D gene uncertain. The germline gives CDR1 DFQATT, CDR2 SNEGSKA (reference sequence). Trimming took off 3 bases at V and 5 bases at J, with 8 bases between the two ends. The CDR3 totals 12 residues. In DNA, the CDR3 is TGCAGTGCTAGCCGGTCGGATCAGCCCCAGCATTTT. Its protein is CSASRSDQPQHF.

This clonotype was seen more than once but under ten times. The chain recombines TRBV6-5 with TRBJ1-2, with unresolved D. There are 16 residues in the CDR3. Trimming took 2 bases from V and 5 from J, leaving 18 bases between them. The V gene's germline CDR1 is MNHEY and CDR2 SVGAGI. CDR3 DNA: TGTGCCAGCAGTTACGGACTGGTATCAAGGAGATATGGCTACACCTTC. This translates into CASSYGLVSRRYGYTF.

The chain links TRBV20-1 to TRBJ2-3; 7 nucleotides agree with TRBD2. With 2 bases clipped from V and 1 base from J, the junction kept 6 bases outside the gene matches. The germline V gene has CDR1 DFQATT and CDR2 SNEGSKA (reference sequence). This CDR3 region has 15 residues. The CDR3 spells CSARPPGGGTDTQYF. The CDR3 bases are TGCAGTGCTAGACCACCTGGGGGGGGCACAGATACGCAGTATTTT.

This clonotype was counted a few times. J is TRBJ1-1 and V is TRBV7-9; a weak D match, TRBD1 (6 bases). Trimming left V 5 bases short and J 6 bases short, with 13 bases between. Germline CDR1 SEHNR, CDR2 FQNEAQ (reference sequence). The CDR3 consists of 13 residues. The CDR3 loop reads CASSRSGQSEAFF. DNA for the CDR3: TGTGCCAGCAGCAGGAGCGGACAGTCTGAAGCTTTCTTT.

V and J are TRBV20-1 and TRBJ1-2, with D uncertain. This CDR3 is 13 amino acids long. Germline V CDR1 and CDR2: DFQATT, SNEGSKA (reference sequence). Trimming removed 6 bases at V and 6 bases at J, with 17 bases between. The CDR3 nucleotides read TGCAGTGCCCTACACAGACCCCCGGATGGCTACACCTTC. Protein product: CSALHRPPDGYTF.

This CDR3 reads CASSPSLETWYGYTF. The CDR3 DNA reads TGTGCCAGCAGCCCAAGTTTGGAGACATGGTATGGCTACACCTTC. The V call is TRBV9, the J call TRBJ1-2; D call uncertain. The germline V gene encodes CDR1 SGDLS and CDR2 YYNGEE. The V and J ends lost 4 bases and 5 bases respectively, with 18 bases between them. The CDR3 extends over 15 amino acids.

This clonotype was seen a few times. DNA for the CDR3: TGTGCCAGCAGTCGGGGAACCGGTCAGCCCCAGCATTTT. It translates to CASSRGTGQPQHF. This sequence joins TRBV12-3 or TRBV12-4 and TRBJ1-5, with no clear D. Trimming pared 5 bases from V and 6 bases from J, leaving 11 bases between. The CDR3 loop spans 13 amino acids.

This clonotype appeared a few times. The genes are TRBV6-4 and TRBJ2-2; 10 bases are shared with TRBD2. Losses at the gene ends were 3 bases for V and 6 bases for J; bases not matched to a gene: 1. Germline CDR1 MRHNA, CDR2 SNTAGT. This CDR3 has 14 amino acids. The CDR3 bases are TGTGCCAGCAGTGAAGCGGGGGGGCCCGGGGAGCTGTTTTTT. Translating gives CASSEAGGPGELFF.

The chain recombines TRBV5-4 with TRBJ1-1, with a possible D match to TRBD1 (5 bases). V was clipped by 4 bases and J by 4 bases, with 17 bases between them. CDR3 size: 15 residues. CDR1 and CDR2 from the germline V gene are SGHNT and YYREEE (reference sequence). The CDR3 is CASSRGTGGGTEAFF. The CDR3 coding sequence is TGTGCCAGCAGCCGAGGGACCGGGGGTGGCACTGAAGCTTTCTTT. Looking up the rest from reference TRBV5-4 and TRBJ1-1 gives the full variable domain: ETGVTQSPTHLIKTRGQQVTLRCSSQSGHNTVSWYQQALGQGPQFIFQYYREEENGRGNFPPRFSGLQFPNYSSELNVNALELDDSALYLCASSRGTGGGTEAFFGQGTRLTVV.

The sample holds a few counts of this clonotype. The V and J genes are TRBV20-1 and TRBJ2-7; D may be TRBD2 (5 bases). V lost 6 bases to trimming and J lost 2 bases, with 14 bases between them. CDR1 and CDR2 (germline): DFQATT, SNEGSKA (reference sequence). This CDR3 is built from 13 residues. CDR3 in amino acids: CSATRESPYEQYF. As DNA, the CDR3 is TGCAGTGCAACGAGGGAGTCGCCCTACGAGCAGTACTTC.

The chain combines TRBV20-1 with TRBJ1-2; D gene uncertain. The CDR3 loop spans 14 amino acids. The germline V gene encodes CDR1 DFQATT and CDR2 SNEGSKA (reference sequence). Trimming removed 6 bases from V and 6 bases from J, with 20 bases in between. The CDR3 nucleotides are TGCAGTGCAACCCCGGGAGCCGGGGAGAATGGCTACACCTTC. It codes for CSATPGAGENGYTF.

This clonotype was recorded a few times. This CDR3 reads CASTGYQETQYF. The CDR3 DNA follows: TGTGCCAGCACTGGGTACCAAGAGACCCAGTACTTC. The chain uses TRBV6-2 or TRBV6-3 and TRBJ2-5; D is ambiguous. Trimming took 7 bases from V and 0 from J, leaving 6 bases between them. This CDR3 is 12 amino acids long. The germline gives CDR1 MNHEY, CDR2 SVGEGT.

The chain links TRBV18 to TRBJ2-3, with TRBD1 identical over 8 bases. Germline lookup yields CDR1 KGHSH and CDR2 LQKENI. Germline trimming cut 4 bases from V and 7 bases from J; bases unmatched to any gene: 10. There are 15 residues in the CDR3. The CDR3 DNA reads TGTGCCAGCTCACGAGCAGGGGGCGCAAAAAATACGCAGTATTTT. Translating it yields CASSRAGGAKNTQYF. Based on the CDR3 plus reference TRBV18 and TRBJ2-3, the full variable domain is NAGVMQNPRHLVRRRGQEARLRCSPMKGHSHVYWYRQLPEEGLKFMVYLQKENIIDESGMPKERFSAEFPKEGPSILRIQQVVRGDSAAYFCASSRAGGAKNTQYFGPGTRLTVL.

The table lists this clonotype with a few counts. The V call is TRBV6-1, the J call TRBJ2-1; 12 bases align to TRBD2. The CDR3 sequence is 18 residues long. CDR1 is MNHNS, CDR2 SASEGT, per germline. The V segment lost 4 bases and the J segment 0 bases; nucleotides outside the gene matches: 7. CDR3 nucleotides: TGTGCCAGCAGTGGACTAGCGGGGGTTAGTAACTCCTACAATGAGCAGTTCTTC. Its translation is CASSGLAGVSNSYNEQFF.

CDR3 sequence: CASSLSGGGGRAFF. The CDR3 DNA reads as TGTGCCAGCAGCTTGAGTGGGGGAGGGGGGAGAGCTTTCTTT. The chain combines TRBV7-9 with TRBJ1-1; tentative D call: TRBD1 (6 bases). Germline V CDR1 and CDR2: SEHNR, FQNEAQ (reference sequence). V shed 3 bases and J shed 10 bases, with 18 bases lying between them. This CDR3 has 14 amino acids.

J is TRBJ2-5 and V is TRBV28; 8 bases align to TRBD2. Germline lookup yields CDR1 MDHEN and CDR2 SYDVKM. V shed 6 bases and J 4 bases; nucleotides not matched to a gene: 7. The CDR3 is made up of 14 amino acids. The CDR3 DNA sequence: TGTGCCAGCAGAATAGCGGGGAGTCTAGAGACCCAGTACTTC. This translates into CASRIAGSLETQYF.

The gene calls are TRBV12-3 or TRBV12-4 and TRBJ1-5; D perhaps matches TRBD1 (5 bases). Between the trimmed V and J ends, which lost 7 bases and 6 bases, there was a span of 10 bases. This CDR3 is 12 amino acids long. In DNA form, the CDR3 reads TGTGCCAGCAAGGGGTCAGGTCAGCCCCAGCATTTT. This translates into CASKGSGQPQHF.